This T cell receptor beta chain was profiled in a study of shared clonotypes between healthy human individuals. With regard to this clone: Its antigen is undetermined. The same CDR3 also results from other DNA sequences found in this sample.

CDR3 length: 14 amino acids. Germline CDR1 reads SGHTA; CDR2 reads FQGNSA. V lost 4 bases, J lost 4 bases, and 11 bases lay in between. Study-wide points: Shared across a few donors were roughly 4.7% of the naive CD4 clonotypes.

The data were produced by immunoSEQ multiplex PCR, yet TCRdb's version contains in-frame clones alone and is incomplete. The sample contains more than 2,000,000 clones, around nine tenths of which appear only once. The TCR was taken from a man in his late teens or twenties in good health. The chain combines TRBV7-2 with TRBJ1-5, with a possible D match to TRBD1 (5 bases). Sequencing was carried out using naive CD4+ T cells sorted from blood. This sample's subset: CD45RA+ positively selected. The CDR3 sequence is CASSSAGGNQPQHF. The CDR3 DNA reads TGTGCCAGCAGCTCCGCGGGGGGGAATCAGCCCCAGCATTTT.